The present T cell receptor beta chain was sequenced within a study of blood T cell repertoires in COVID-19. Study details: From the United States, Italy and Spain came samples of acute and convalescent COVID-19.

Germline V gives CDR1 SGHTS, CDR2 YDEGEE. CDR3 length equals 18 residues. V was clipped by 5 bases and J by 3 bases; unmatched bases: 10. Authors' data handling: Amplification of reference gene primers was used by the study to estimate nucleated cell counts. The repertoire was sequenced with immunoSEQ multiplex PCR; TCRdb's copy has only in-frame clones and lacks some. V and J calls and clone size are given by that table; D and trimming were obtained from the DNA. The sample includes some 50,000 clones, more than 70% of them seen just once. Source material: peripheral blood. V is TRBV5-8 and J is TRBJ2-6; 11 nucleotides agree with TRBD2. This sequence originates from a woman aged 80 or over with acute or convalescent COVID-19. CDR3 region: CASRVAGGRPRGANVLTF. CDR3 in DNA: TGTGCCAGCAGGGTAGCGGGGGGGCGGCCTCGTGGGGCCAACGTCCTGACTTTC. Full variable domain (remainder filled in from reference TRBV5-8 and TRBJ2-6): EAGVTQSPTHLIKTRGQQATLRCSPISGHTSVYWYQQALGLGLQFLLWYDEGEERNRGNFPPRFSGRQFPNYSSELNVNALELEDSALYLCASRVAGGRPRGANVLTFGAGSRLTVL.